The clone carrying this TCR beta chain occurred a few times. Antigen unknown. The data were obtained in a study of T cells in localized non-small cell lung cancer. Clones were sequenced by immunoSEQ multiplex PCR, and TCRdb holds only the in-frame ones, with some missing. The sample lists 45,000 or so clones, about 88% occurring once. Findings and caveats of the study: A raised T cell density in blood coincided with lengthier overall survival. Among the top 100 tumor clones, a median about 57 appeared in adjacent lung.

Source: PBMCs, taken before any cancer treatment. The sequence was collected from a man aged 40 to 70 with stage II lung adenocarcinoma.

CDR3 in DNA: TGTGCCAGCAGCGTAGCAGACAGGGCTGGCTACACCTTC. It is translated as CASSVADRAGYTF. The chain combines TRBV9 with TRBJ1-2; 7 nucleotides line up with TRBD1. This CDR3 contains 13 residues. CDR1 and CDR2 from the germline V gene are SGDLS and YYNGEE. J gave up 7 bases and V 0 bases, and 3 bases lay outside the gene matches.